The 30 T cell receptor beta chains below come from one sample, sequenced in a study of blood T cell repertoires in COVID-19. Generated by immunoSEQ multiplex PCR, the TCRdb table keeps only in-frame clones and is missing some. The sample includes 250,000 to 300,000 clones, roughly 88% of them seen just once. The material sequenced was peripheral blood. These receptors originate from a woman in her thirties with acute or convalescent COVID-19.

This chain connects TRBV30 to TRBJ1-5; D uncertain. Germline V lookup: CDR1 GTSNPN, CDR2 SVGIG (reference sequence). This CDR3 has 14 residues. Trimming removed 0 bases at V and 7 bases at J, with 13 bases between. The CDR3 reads CAWSVATLGQPQHF. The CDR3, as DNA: TGTGCCTGGAGTGTGGCGACCCTAGGACAGCCCCAGCATTTT.

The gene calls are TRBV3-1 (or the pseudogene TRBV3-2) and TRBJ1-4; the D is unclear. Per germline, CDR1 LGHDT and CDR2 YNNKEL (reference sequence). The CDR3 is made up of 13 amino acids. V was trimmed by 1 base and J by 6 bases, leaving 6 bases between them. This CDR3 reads CASSQGAYEKLFF. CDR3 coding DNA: TGTGCCAGCAGCCAAGGAGCGTATGAAAAACTGTTTTTT.

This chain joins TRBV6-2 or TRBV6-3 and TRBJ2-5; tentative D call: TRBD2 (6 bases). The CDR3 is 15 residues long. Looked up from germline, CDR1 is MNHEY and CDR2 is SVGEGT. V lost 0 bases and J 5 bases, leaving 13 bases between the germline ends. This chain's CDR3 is CASSYSPGVGETQYF. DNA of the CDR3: TGTGCCAGCAGTTACTCTCCGGGGGTAGGGGAGACCCAGTACTTC.

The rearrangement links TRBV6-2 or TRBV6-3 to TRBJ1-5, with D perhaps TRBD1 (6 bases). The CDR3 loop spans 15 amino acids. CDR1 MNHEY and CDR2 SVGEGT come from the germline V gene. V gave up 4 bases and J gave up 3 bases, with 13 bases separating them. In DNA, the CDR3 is TGTGCCAGCAGTTTCTATTCAGGGGTCAATCAGCCCCAGCATTTT. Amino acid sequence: CASSFYSGVNQPQHF.

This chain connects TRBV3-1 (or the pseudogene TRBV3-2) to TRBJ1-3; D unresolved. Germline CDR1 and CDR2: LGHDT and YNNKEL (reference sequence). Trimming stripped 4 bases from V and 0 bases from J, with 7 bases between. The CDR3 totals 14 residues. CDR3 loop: CASSLTDSGNTIYF. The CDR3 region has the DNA TGTGCCAGCAGCCTAACAGACTCTGGAAACACCATATATTTT.

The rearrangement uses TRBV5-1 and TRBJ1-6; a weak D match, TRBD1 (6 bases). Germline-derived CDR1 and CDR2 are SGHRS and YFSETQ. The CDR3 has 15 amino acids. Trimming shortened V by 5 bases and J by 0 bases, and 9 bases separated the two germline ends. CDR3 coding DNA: TGCGCCAGCAGGGACAGTAGCTCCTATAATTCACCCCTCCACTTT. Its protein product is CASRDSSSYNSPLHF.

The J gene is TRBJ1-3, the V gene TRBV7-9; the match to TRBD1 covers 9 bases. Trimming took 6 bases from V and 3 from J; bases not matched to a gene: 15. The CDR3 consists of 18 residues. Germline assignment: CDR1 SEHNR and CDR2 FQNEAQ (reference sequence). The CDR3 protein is CASRTDRGEPLGGNTIYF. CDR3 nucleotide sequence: TGTGCCAGCAGGACCGACAGGGGGGAACCCCTCGGTGGAAACACCATATATTTT.

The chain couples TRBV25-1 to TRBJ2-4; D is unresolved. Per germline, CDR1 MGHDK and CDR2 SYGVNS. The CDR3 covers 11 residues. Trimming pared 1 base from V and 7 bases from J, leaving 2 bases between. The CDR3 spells CASSESNIQYF. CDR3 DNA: TGTGCCAGCAGTGAATCGAACATTCAGTACTTC.

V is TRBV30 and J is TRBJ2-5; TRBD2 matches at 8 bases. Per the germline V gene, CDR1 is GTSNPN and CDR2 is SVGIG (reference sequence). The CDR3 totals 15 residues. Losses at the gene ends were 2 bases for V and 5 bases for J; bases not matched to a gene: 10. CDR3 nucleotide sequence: TGTGCCTGGAGTTACGGACTAGCAGTCCGTGAGACCCAGTACTTC. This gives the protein CAWSYGLAVRETQYF.

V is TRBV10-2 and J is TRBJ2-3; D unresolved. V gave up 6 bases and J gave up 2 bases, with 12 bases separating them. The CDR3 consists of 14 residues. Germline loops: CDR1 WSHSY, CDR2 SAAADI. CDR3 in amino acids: CASRVVSNTDTQYF. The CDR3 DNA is TGCGCCAGCAGGGTCGTCTCTAACACAGATACGCAGTATTTT.

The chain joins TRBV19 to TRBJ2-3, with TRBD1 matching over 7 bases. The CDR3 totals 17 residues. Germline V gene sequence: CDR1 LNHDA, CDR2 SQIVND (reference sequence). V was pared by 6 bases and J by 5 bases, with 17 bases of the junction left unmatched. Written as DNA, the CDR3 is TGTGCCAGTAGCCCACCGTTGGGACAGAGAGTAGGAGATACGCAGTATTTT. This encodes CASSPPLGQRVGDTQYF.

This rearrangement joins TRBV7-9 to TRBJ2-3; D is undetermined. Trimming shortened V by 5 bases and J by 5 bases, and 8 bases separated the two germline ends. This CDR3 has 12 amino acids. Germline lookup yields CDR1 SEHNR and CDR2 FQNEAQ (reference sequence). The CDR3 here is CASSPSVDTQYF. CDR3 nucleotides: TGTGCCAGCAGCCCATCAGTAGATACGCAGTATTTT.

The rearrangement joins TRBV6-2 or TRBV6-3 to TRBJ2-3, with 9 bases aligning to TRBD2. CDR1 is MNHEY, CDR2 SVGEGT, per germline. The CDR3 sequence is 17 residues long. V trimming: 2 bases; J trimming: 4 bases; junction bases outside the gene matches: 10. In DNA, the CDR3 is TGTGCCAGCAGTTACGAGCTAGCGGGATATGTCGCAGATACGCAGTATTTT. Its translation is CASSYELAGYVADTQYF.

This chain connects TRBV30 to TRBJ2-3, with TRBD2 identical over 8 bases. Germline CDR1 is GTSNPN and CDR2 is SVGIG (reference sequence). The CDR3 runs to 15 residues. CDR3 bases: TGTGCACAGGAGGGCATAGCGGGACGTCAGGATACGCAGTATTTT. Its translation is CAQEGIAGRQDTQYF. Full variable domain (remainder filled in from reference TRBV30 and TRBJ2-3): SQTIHQWPATLVQPVGSPLSLECTVEGTSNPNLYWYRQAAGRGLQLLFYSVGIGQISSEVPQNLSASRPQDRQFILSSKKLLLSDSGFYLCAQEGIAGRQDTQYFGPGTRLTVL.

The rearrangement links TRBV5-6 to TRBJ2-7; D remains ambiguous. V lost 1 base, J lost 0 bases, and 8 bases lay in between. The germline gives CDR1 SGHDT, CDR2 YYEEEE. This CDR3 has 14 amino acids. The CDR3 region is CASSLSRSSYEQYF. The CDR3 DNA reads TGTGCCAGCAGCTTGTCGAGGAGCTCCTACGAGCAGTACTTC.

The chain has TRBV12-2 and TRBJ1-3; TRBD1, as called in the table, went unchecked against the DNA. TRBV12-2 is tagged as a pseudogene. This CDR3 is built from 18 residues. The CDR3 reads CASRLAGQLSNSGNTIYF. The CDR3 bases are TGTGCAAGTCGCTTAGCGGGACAGCTTAGTAACTCTGGAAACACCATATATTTT.

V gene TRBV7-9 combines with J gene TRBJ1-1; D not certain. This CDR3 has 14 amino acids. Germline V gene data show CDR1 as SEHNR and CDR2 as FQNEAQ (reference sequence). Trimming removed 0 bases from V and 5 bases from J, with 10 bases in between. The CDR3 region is CASSLALSGTEAFF. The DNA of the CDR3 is TGTGCCAGCAGCTTAGCGCTTTCGGGAACTGAAGCTTTCTTT.

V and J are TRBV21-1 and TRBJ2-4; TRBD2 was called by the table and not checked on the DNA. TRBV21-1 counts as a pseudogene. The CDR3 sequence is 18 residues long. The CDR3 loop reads CASSKAEVRFIAKNIQYF. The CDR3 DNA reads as TGTGCCAGCAGCAAAGCCGAAGTGCGGTTCATAGCCAAAAACATTCAGTACTTC.

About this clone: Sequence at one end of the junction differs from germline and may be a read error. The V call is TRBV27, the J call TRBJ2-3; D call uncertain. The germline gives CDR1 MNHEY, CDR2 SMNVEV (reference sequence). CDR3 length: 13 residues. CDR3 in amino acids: CASSQHVTNTQYF. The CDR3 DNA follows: TGTGCCAGCAGTCAACACGTCACAAATACGCAGTATTTT.

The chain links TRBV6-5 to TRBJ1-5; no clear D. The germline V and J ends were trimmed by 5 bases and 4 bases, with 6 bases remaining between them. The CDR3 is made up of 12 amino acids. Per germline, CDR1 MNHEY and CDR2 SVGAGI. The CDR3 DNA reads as TGTGCCAGCAGTACCGGGAATCAGCCCCAGCATTTT. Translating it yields CASSTGNQPQHF.

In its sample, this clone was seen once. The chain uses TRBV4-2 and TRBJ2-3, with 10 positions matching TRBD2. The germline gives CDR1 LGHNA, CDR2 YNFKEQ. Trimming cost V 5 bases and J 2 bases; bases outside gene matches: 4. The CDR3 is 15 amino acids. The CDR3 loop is CASSAGLADTDTQYF. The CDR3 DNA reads TGTGCCAGCAGCGCAGGACTAGCGGACACAGATACGCAGTATTTT.

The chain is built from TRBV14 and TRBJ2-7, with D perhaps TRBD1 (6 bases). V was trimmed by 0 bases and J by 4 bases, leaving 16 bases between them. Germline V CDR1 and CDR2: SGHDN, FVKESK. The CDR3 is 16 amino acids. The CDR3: CASSQDGAGVAYEQYF. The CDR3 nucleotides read TGTGCCAGCAGCCAAGATGGGGCAGGGGTGGCATACGAGCAGTACTTC.

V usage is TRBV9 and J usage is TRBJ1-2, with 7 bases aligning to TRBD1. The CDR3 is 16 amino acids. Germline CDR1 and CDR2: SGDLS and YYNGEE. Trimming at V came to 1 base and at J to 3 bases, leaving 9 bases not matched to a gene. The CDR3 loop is CASSVRDRAIDYGYTF. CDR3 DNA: TGTGCCAGCAGCGTACGTGACAGGGCCATCGACTATGGCTACACCTTC. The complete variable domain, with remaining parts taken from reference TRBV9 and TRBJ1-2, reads DSGVTQTPKHLITATGQRVTLRCSPRSGDLSVYWYQQSLDQGLQFLIQYYNGEERAKGNILERFSAQQFPDLHSELNLSSLELGDSALYFCASSVRDRAIDYGYTFGSGTRLTVV.

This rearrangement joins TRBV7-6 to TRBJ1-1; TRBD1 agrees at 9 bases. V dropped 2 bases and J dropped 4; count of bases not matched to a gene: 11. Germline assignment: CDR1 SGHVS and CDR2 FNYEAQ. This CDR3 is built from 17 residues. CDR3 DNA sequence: TGTGCCAGCAGCTTAATGGGACAGGGCCTAGGGGGCACTGAAGCTTTCTTT. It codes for CASSLMGQGLGGTEAFF.

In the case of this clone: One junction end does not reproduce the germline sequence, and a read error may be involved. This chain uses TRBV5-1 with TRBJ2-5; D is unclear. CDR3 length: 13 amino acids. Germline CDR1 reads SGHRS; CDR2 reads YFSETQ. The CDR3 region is CASSLALESAWNF. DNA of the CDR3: TGCGCCAGCAGCTTGGCCCTAGAGAGCGCATGGAACTTC.

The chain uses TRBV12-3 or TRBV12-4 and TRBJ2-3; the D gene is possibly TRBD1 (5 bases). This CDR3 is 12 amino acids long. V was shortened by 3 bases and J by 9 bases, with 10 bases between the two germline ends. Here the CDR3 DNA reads TGTGCCAGCAGTTTTCAGGGTTACACGCAGTATTTT. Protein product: CASSFQGYTQYF.

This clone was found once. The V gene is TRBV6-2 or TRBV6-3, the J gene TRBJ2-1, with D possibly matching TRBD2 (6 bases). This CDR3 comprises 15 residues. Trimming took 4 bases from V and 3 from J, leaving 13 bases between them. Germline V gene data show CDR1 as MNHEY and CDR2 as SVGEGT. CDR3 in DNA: TGTGCCAGCAGTTGGGAGACGGGGGTCTACAATGAGCAGTTCTTC. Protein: CASSWETGVYNEQFF.

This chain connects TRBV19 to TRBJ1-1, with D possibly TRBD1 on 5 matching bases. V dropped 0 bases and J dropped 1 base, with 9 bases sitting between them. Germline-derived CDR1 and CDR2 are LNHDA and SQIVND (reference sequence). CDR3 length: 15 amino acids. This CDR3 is CASSIDLQANTEAFF. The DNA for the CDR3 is TGTGCCAGTAGTATAGATCTACAGGCGAACACTGAAGCTTTCTTT. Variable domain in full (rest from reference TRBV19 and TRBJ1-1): DGGITQSPKYLFRKEGQNVTLSCEQNLNHDAMYWYRQDPGQGLRLIYYSQIVNDFQKGDIAEGYSVSREKKESFPLTVTSAQKNPTAFYLCASSIDLQANTEAFFGQGTRLTVV.

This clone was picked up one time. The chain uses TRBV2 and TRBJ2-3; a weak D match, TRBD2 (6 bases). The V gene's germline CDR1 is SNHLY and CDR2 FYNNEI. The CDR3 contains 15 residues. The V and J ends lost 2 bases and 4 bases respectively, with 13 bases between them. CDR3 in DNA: TGTGCCAGCAGTGAAACGGGGCCTAGCGCAGATACGCAGTATTTT. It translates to CASSETGPSADTQYF.

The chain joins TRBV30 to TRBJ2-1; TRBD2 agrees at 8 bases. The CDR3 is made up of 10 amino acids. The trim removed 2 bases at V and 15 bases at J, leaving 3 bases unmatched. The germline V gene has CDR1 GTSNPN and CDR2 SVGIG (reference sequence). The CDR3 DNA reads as TGTGCCTGGAGTAGGACTAGCTGGTTCTTC. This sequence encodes CAWSRTSWFF.